The following is a T cell receptor (beta chain) sequence with its context. As yet, its antigen is unknown. Specified time point: patch test 3, about 24 weeks after DPC sensitization. Treatment of the sample: therapeutic diphenylcyclopropenone sensitization with weekly scalp DPC. CDR1 and CDR2 from the germline V gene are DFQATT and SNEGSKA (reference sequence). V was pared by 2 bases and J by 0 bases, with 17 bases between. This CDR3 has 16 residues. The data stem from a study of human T cells and chemical hapten exposure. Study-wide background: Scalp application of diphenylcyclopropenone was performed weekly in patients across the entire approximately 25-week study. Study observations and caveats: After DPC sensitization, TCRs above 1 in 1000 frequency showed no change.

Under the authors' procedure: From approximately 21,000 to 630,000 TCRs were found per sample, with a median of around 100,000. MiXCR, applied by TCRdb to the RACE reads, yields one record per CDR3 protein. TCRdb's processing, not the study's, gives the V and J calls here. The sample lists about 82,000 distinct CDR3 sequences; 11% were seen once. The input for sequencing was whole blood, taken in connection with sensitization to the hapten diphenylcyclopropenone (DPC). The gene calls are TRBV20-1 and TRBJ2-7; a possible D gene is TRBD1 (6 bases). The sequence derives from a woman between 50 and 59 years old with alopecia areata. Some clones in this sample may be carry-over from other donors' samples. The DNA for the CDR3 is TGCAGTGCTAGACCCGCCAGGGGCGGCCGCTCCTACGAGCAGTACTTC. It codes for CSARPARGGRSYEQYF.